This TCR beta chain was obtained from a study of cytomegalovirus exposure and HLA in healthy donors. Healthy people donating bone marrow made up the donors. V lost 0 bases to trimming and J lost 5 bases, with 19 bases between them. CDR3 length: 17 residues. Germline CDR1 is SGDLS and CDR2 is YYNGEE. PCR involved 60 Vbeta and 13 Jbeta primers. Data came from immunoSEQ multiplex PCR; TCRdb stores just in-frame clones and leaves some out. Of approximately 180,000 clones in the sample, more than 70% are singletons; the top ten hold less than 1.1%. The sample was PBMCs. V and J are TRBV9 and TRBJ2-3; D possibly corresponds to TRBD2 (5 bases). This clonotype was sampled from a woman aged 40 to 49 in good health and CMV-seronegative. The chain's CDR3 is CASSVAPDSGVQDTQYF. CDR3 DNA: TGTGCCAGCAGCGTAGCTCCGGACTCCGGGGTTCAAGATACGCAGTATTTT.